One sample yielded the 26 T cell receptor beta chains listed below, sequenced in a study of blood T cell repertoires in COVID-19. Assay used: immunoSEQ multiplex PCR; TCRdb lists only in-frame clones, some missing. The data show over 250,000 clones, around 86% seen once. Sequencing input: PBMCs or T cells enriched from blood (not recorded which). These receptors originate from a woman in her late teens or twenties who had recovered from COVID-19.

The chain combines TRBV6-1 with TRBJ2-3; 9 bases agree with TRBD2. The J segment lost 4 bases and the V segment lost 3 bases, leaving 8 bases of the junction unmatched. The germline V gene has CDR1 MNHNS and CDR2 SASEGT. This CDR3 region has 16 residues. As DNA, the CDR3 is TGTGCCAGCAGTGATCACAGGCGGGGGGGAGCAGATACGCAGTATTTT. Protein product: CASSDHRRGGADTQYF.

This chain joins TRBV6-5 and TRBJ2-1; D perhaps matches TRBD1 (6 bases). V dropped 6 bases and J dropped 0 bases, with 9 bases sitting between them. The CDR3 has 14 amino acids. Germline values: CDR1 MNHEY, CDR2 SVGAGI. DNA of the CDR3: TGTGCCAGCAGCATACAGGGCTCCTACAATGAGCAGTTCTTC. It specifies CASSIQGSYNEQFF.

The chain combines TRBV7-8 with TRBJ1-3; a weak D match, TRBD1 (6 bases). CDR3 length equals 17 residues. The V gene lost 5 bases and the J gene lost 2 bases, with 19 bases spanning the gap. In germline, CDR1 is SGHVS, CDR2 FQNEAQ. CDR3 sequence reads: CASSPPTLGAPGNTIYF. In DNA form, the CDR3 reads TGTGCCAGCAGCCCCCCCACACTGGGGGCTCCTGGAAACACCATATATTTT.

This clone appeared once. V and J are TRBV5-6 and TRBJ2-1; 11 bases agree with TRBD1. Looked up from germline, CDR1 is SGHDT and CDR2 is YYEEEE. The length of the CDR3 is 16 residues. The V gene end was trimmed by 0 bases and the J gene end by 8 bases; junction bases not matched to a gene: 7. The CDR3, as DNA: TGTGCCAGCAGCTTGGTCCGGGACAGGGGGTTTCATGAGCAGTTCTTC. Residues: CASSLVRDRGFHEQFF.

The chain has TRBV5-4 and TRBJ2-4; D gene uncertain. V lost 0 bases and J lost 11, with 9 bases in between. The germline CDR1 and CDR2 sequences are SGHNT and YYREEE (reference sequence). The CDR3 is 12 amino acids. Here the CDR3 DNA reads TGTGCCAGCAGCTTGGACTCCACCGTTCAGTACTTC. Residues: CASSLDSTVQYF.

The chain has TRBV9 and TRBJ1-1; 7 nucleotides line up with TRBD1. V was clipped by 3 bases and J by 0 bases; unmatched bases: 5. Germline assignment: CDR1 SGDLS and CDR2 YYNGEE. This CDR3 contains 15 residues. The CDR3 DNA follows: TGTGCCAGCAGCGCCATGGACAGGCTGAACACTGAAGCTTTCTTT. This gives the protein CASSAMDRLNTEAFF.

The CDR3 DNA reads TGTGCCATCAGTTTAGCCGGGACAGGTTTAAATACGCAGTATTTT. This codes for CAISLAGTGLNTQYF. This chain uses TRBV10-3 with TRBJ2-3; the match to TRBD1 covers 8 bases. The CDR3 contains 15 residues. Trimming removed 5 bases from V and 7 bases from J; junction bases left unmatched: 11. From germline, CDR1 is ENHRY and CDR2 SYGVKD.

V is TRBV3-1 (or the pseudogene TRBV3-2) and J is TRBJ1-6; D possibly corresponds to TRBD1 (6 bases). The CDR3 is made up of 17 amino acids. CDR1 is LGHDT, CDR2 YNNKEL, per germline (reference sequence). Trimming left V 2 bases short and J 8 bases short, with 19 bases between. CDR3 amino acids: CASSQPPSPGADSPLHF. DNA for the CDR3: TGTGCCAGCAGCCAACCACCCAGCCCAGGGGCCGATTCACCCCTCCACTTT.

This chain connects TRBV4-1 to TRBJ2-5; 9 bases align to TRBD1. The germline CDR1 and CDR2 sequences are MGHRA and YSYEKL. This CDR3 comprises 16 residues. The J segment lost 5 bases and the V segment lost 1 base, leaving 8 bases of the junction unmatched. CDR3 region: CASSQGGQGLVETQYF. In DNA form, the CDR3 reads TGCGCCAGCAGCCAAGGAGGACAGGGGCTTGTCGAGACCCAGTACTTC.

The chain couples TRBV28 to TRBJ2-5; TRBD2 matches 12 bases. The trim removed 6 bases at V and 5 bases at J, leaving 7 bases unmatched. The length of the CDR3 is 15 residues. The germline V gene has CDR1 MDHEN and CDR2 SYDVKM. In DNA form, the CDR3 reads TGTGCCAGCAGCCAGACTAGCGGGGGTTGGGAGACCCAGTACTTC. Its translation: CASSQTSGGWETQYF.

The V and J genes are TRBV18 and TRBJ1-2, with D hard to call. The germline V gene encodes CDR1 KGHSH and CDR2 LQKENI. Trimming took 6 bases from V and 3 from J, leaving 5 bases between them. The CDR3 contains 11 residues. The CDR3 DNA follows: TGTGCCAGCTCTCCGGACTATGGCTACACCTTC. The encoded protein is CASSPDYGYTF.

In DNA, the CDR3 is TGCGCCAGCAGTGACAGGGACGTCACTGAAGCTTTCTTT. Translation: CASSDRDVTEAFF. The J gene is TRBJ1-1, the V gene TRBV4-1, with 7 bases that match TRBD1. V was pared by 6 bases and J by 4 bases, with 5 bases of the junction left unmatched. This CDR3 spans 13 amino acids. Germline-derived CDR1 and CDR2 are MGHRA and YSYEKL.

The genes are TRBV5-1 and TRBJ2-3, with 9 bases aligning to TRBD2. Germline CDR1 SGHRS, CDR2 YFSETQ. The CDR3 is 16 amino acids. V lost 0 bases to trimming and J lost 5 bases; unmatched junction nucleotides: 7. Written as DNA, the CDR3 is TGCGCCAGCAGCTTGGCCAAGGGACTAGCCATAGATACGCAGTATTTT. Amino acids: CASSLAKGLAIDTQYF.

The chain recombines TRBV6-6 with TRBJ2-5, with 8 bases identical to TRBD1. With 6 bases clipped from V and 4 bases from J, the junction kept 7 bases outside the gene matches. This CDR3 has 14 amino acids. In germline, CDR1 is MNHNY, CDR2 SVGAGI (reference sequence). The CDR3 DNA reads TGTGCCAGCAGACAGGGGGAAGTAGGAGAGACCCAGTACTTC. Residues: CASRQGEVGETQYF.

This rearrangement joins TRBV6-2 or TRBV6-3 to TRBJ1-5, with unresolved D. V was pared by 2 bases and J by 9 bases, with 8 bases between. Germline lookup yields CDR1 MNHEY and CDR2 SVGEGT. CDR3 length: 12 residues. The CDR3 protein is CASSYPGRPQHF. The DNA of the CDR3 is TGTGCCAGCAGTTACCCCGGGAGGCCCCAGCATTTT.

This chain's CDR3 is CASSMGGAGNQPQHF. The CDR3 nucleotides are TGTGCCAGTAGTATGGGGGGGGCAGGCAATCAGCCCCAGCATTTT. The chain uses TRBV19 and TRBJ1-5; a weak D match, TRBD1 (6 bases). CDR1 is LNHDA and CDR2 is SQIVND in the germline V gene (reference sequence). Trimming stripped 3 bases from V and 2 bases from J, with 11 bases between. CDR3 length: 15 amino acids.

The chain links TRBV5-6 to TRBJ1-5; weak D call: TRBD1 (5 bases). The V gene lost 2 bases and the J gene lost 0 bases, with 18 bases spanning the gap. CDR3 length: 18 residues. From germline, CDR1 is SGHDT and CDR2 YYEEEE. The CDR3 protein is CASSFLGGGSYSNQPQHF. In DNA form, the CDR3 reads TGTGCCAGCAGCTTTTTGGGCGGGGGATCCTATAGCAATCAGCCCCAGCATTTT.

V is TRBV2 and J is TRBJ2-7; 9 bases align to TRBD1. CDR3 length: 15 residues. Losses at the gene ends were 7 bases for V and 4 bases for J; bases not matched to a gene: 11. Germline-derived CDR1 and CDR2 are SNHLY and FYNNEI. CDR3 nucleotide sequence: TGTGCCAGCACTAAAGGACAGGGGCGATTTTACGAGCAGTACTTC. This translates into CASTKGQGRFYEQYF.

This sequence joins TRBV4-3 and TRBJ1-4, with 7 bases matching TRBD1. The CDR3 length is 18 residues. V lost 0 bases to trimming and J lost 6 bases; unmatched junction nucleotides: 13. CDR1 and CDR2 (germline): LGHNA, YSLEER. The CDR3 sequence: CASSQDWRVDRVYEKLFF. CDR3 sequence (DNA): TGCGCCAGCAGCCAAGATTGGCGAGTCGACAGGGTATATGAAAAACTGTTTTTT.

The chain joins TRBV28 to TRBJ2-7, with TRBD1 as a possible D gene (5 bases). The CDR3 covers 14 residues. V dropped 6 bases and J dropped 3 bases, with 15 bases sitting between them. Germline values: CDR1 MDHEN, CDR2 SYDVKM. The CDR3 bases are TGTGCCAGCAGGCCAACAGACAGACTCTACGAGCAGTACTTC. Protein sequence: CASRPTDRLYEQYF. Variable domain in full (rest from reference TRBV28 and TRBJ2-7): DVKVTQSSRYLVKRTGEKVFLECVQDMDHENMFWYRQDPGLGLRLIYFSYDVKMKEKGDIPEGYSVSREKKERFSLILESASTNQTSMYLCASRPTDRLYEQYFGPGTRLTVT.

The chain couples TRBV7-6 to TRBJ1-1; D remains ambiguous. This CDR3 region has 14 residues. Germline V CDR1 and CDR2: SGHVS, FNYEAQ. The V gene lost 1 base and the J gene lost 1 base, with 7 bases spanning the gap. The CDR3 is CASSLDAGNTEAFF. The CDR3 DNA reads TGTGCCAGCAGCTTAGATGCCGGGAACACTGAAGCTTTCTTT. The full variable domain, completed using reference TRBV7-6 and TRBJ1-1, is GAGVSQSPRYKVTKRGQDVALRCDPISGHVSLYWYRQALGQGPEFLTYFNYEAQQDKSGLPNDRFSAERPEGSISTLTIQRTEQRDSAMYRCASSLDAGNTEAFFGQGTRLTVV.

This clone was counted once. The chain links TRBV5-4 to TRBJ1-6, with 10 bases lining up with TRBD1. Germline V gives CDR1 SGHNT, CDR2 YYREEE (reference sequence). J was trimmed by 9 bases and V by 5 bases; bases with no gene match: 11. This CDR3 contains 16 residues. CDR3 amino acids: CASRPWDRGGGSPLHF. CDR3 DNA: TGTGCCAGCAGACCCTGGGACAGGGGAGGCGGTTCACCCCTCCACTTT.

The chain has TRBV5-4 and TRBJ2-3; 10 bases fit TRBD2. CDR1 SGHNT and CDR2 YYREEE come from the germline V gene (reference sequence). The CDR3 totals 19 residues. Trimming at V came to 0 bases and at J to 2 bases, leaving 12 bases not matched to a gene. CDR3 region: CASSLDLPSGSLVTDTQYF. CDR3 DNA sequence: TGTGCCAGCAGCTTGGATCTCCCTAGCGGGAGTCTCGTCACAGATACGCAGTATTTT. The entire variable domain, with the rest obtained from reference TRBV5-4 and TRBJ2-3, is as follows: ETGVTQSPTHLIKTRGQQVTLRCSSQSGHNTVSWYQQALGQGPQFIFQYYREEENGRGNFPPRFSGLQFPNYSSELNVNALELDDSALYLCASSLDLPSGSLVTDTQYFGPGTRLTVL.

This clone has a single count. V and J are TRBV7-2 and TRBJ1-5, with D perhaps TRBD1 (5 bases). The CDR3 contains 14 residues. Trimming took 0 bases from V and 7 from J, leaving 10 bases between them. Germline values: CDR1 SGHTA, CDR2 FQGNSA. The CDR3 here is CASSLARGRQPQHF. The CDR3 DNA reads TGTGCCAGCAGCTTAGCGCGGGGCAGGCAGCCCCAGCATTTT.

In DNA, the CDR3 is TGTGCTAGTGGTCTACTTAGCGGATTTGACAATGAGCAGTTCTTC. Its protein product is CASGLLSGFDNEQFF. The gene calls are TRBV12-5 and TRBJ2-1; D is perhaps TRBD2 (6 bases). The germline gives CDR1 LGHNT, CDR2 FRNRAP. CDR3 size: 15 residues. V was trimmed by 5 bases and J by 5 bases, leaving 16 bases between them. Full variable domain (remainder filled in from reference TRBV12-5 and TRBJ2-1): DARVTQTPRHKVTEMGQEVTMRCQPILGHNTVFWYRQTMMQGLELLAYFRNRAPLDDSGMPKDRFSAEMPDATLATLKIQPSEPRDSAVYFCASGLLSGFDNEQFFGPGTRLTVL.

Worth noting for this clone: The germline gene is not matched at one end of the junction; a read error may be the cause. The rearrangement uses TRBV3-1 (or the pseudogene TRBV3-2) and TRBJ2-6; 15 bases are shared with TRBD2. The CDR3 totals 20 residues. Germline V CDR1 and CDR2: LGHDT, YNNKEL (reference sequence). CDR3 sequence reads: CPSSQVWTSGGDSGANVLTF. As DNA, the CDR3 is TGTCCCAGCAGCCAAGTGTGGACTAGCGGGGGGGACTCTGGGGCCAACGTCCTGACTTTC.